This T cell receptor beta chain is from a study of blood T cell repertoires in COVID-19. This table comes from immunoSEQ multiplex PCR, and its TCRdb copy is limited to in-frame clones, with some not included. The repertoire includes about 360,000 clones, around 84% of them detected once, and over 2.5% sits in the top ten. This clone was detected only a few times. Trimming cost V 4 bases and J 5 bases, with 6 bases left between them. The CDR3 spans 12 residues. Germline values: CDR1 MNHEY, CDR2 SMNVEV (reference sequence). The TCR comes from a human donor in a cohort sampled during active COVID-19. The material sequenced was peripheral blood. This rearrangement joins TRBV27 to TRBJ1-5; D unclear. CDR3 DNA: TGTGCCAGCAGTTCCGGGGATCAGCCCCAGCATTTT. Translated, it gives CASSSGDQPQHF.